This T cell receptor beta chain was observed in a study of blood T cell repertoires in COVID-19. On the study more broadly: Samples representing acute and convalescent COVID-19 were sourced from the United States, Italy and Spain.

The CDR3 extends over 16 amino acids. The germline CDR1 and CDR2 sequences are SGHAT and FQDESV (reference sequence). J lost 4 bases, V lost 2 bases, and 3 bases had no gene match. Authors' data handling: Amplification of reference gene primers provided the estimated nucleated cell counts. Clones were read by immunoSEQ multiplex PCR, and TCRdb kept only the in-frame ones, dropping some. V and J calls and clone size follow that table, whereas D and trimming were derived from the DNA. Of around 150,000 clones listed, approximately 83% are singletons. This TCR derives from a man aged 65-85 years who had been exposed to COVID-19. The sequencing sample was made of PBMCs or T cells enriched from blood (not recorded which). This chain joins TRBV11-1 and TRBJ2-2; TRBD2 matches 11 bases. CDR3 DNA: TGTGCCAGCAGCTTAACACTAGCGGGGGCCACCGGGGAGCTGTTTTTT. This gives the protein CASSLTLAGATGELFF.